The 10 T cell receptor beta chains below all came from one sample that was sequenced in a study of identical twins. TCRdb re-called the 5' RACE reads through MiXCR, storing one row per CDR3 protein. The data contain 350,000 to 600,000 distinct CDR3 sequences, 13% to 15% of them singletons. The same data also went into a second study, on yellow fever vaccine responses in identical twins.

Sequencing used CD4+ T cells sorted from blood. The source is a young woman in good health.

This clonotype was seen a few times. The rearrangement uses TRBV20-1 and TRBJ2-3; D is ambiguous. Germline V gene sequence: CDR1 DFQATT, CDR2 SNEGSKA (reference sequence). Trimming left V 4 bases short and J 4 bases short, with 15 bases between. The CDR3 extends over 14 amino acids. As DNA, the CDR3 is TGCAGTGCTAACCCCACCGCCGCGGCAGATACGCAGTATTTT. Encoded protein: CSANPTAAADTQYF.

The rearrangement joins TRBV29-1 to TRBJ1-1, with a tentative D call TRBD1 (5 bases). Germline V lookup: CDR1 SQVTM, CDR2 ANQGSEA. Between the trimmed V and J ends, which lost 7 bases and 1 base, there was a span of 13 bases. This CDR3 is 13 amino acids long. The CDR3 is CSAAGGGNTEAFF. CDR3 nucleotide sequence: TGCAGCGCTGCGGGGGGTGGGAACACTGAAGCTTTCTTT.

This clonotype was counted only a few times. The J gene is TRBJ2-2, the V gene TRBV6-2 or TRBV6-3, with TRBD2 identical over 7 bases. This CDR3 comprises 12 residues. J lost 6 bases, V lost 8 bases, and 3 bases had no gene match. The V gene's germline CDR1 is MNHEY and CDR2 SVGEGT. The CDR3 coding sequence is TGTGCCAGCTACGGGGGGTCCGGGGAGCTGTTTTTT. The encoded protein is CASYGGSGELFF.

CDR3 nucleotide sequence: TGTGCCAGCAGGAATTCTCTGGGCAATCAGCCCCAGCATTTT. Protein sequence: CASRNSLGNQPQHF. This rearrangement joins TRBV28 to TRBJ1-5; no clear D gene. The V end lost 6 bases, the J end lost 2 bases, and 11 bases lay between the germline ends. Germline-derived CDR1 and CDR2 are MDHEN and SYDVKM. This CDR3 contains 14 residues.

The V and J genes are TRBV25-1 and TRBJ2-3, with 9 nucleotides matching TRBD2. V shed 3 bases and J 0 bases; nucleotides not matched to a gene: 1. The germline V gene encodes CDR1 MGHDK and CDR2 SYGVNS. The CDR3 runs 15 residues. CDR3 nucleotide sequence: TGTGCCAGCAGTGATACTAGCGGGAGCACAGATACGCAGTATTTT. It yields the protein CASSDTSGSTDTQYF.

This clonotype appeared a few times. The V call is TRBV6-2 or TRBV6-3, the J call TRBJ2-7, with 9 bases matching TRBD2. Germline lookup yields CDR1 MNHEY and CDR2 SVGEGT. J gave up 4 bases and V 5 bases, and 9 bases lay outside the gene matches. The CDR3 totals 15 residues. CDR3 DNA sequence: TGTGCCAGCAGTGATTTAGCGGGAGTATCGTACGAGCAGTACTTC. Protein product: CASSDLAGVSYEQYF.

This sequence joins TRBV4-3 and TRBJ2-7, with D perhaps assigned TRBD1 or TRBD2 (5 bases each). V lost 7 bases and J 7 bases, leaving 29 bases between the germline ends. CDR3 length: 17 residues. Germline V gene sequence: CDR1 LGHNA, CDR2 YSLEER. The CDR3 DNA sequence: TGCGCCAGCACCCCTTCTTGGGGGATTAGCGCGGTAGGGGAGCAGTACTTC. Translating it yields CASTPSWGISAVGEQYF.

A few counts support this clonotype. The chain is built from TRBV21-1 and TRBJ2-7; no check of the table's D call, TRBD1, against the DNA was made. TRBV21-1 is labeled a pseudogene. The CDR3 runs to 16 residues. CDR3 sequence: CASSKASRENSYEQYF. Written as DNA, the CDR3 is TGTGCCAGCAGCAAAGCAAGCAGGGAAAACTCCTACGAGCAGTACTTC.

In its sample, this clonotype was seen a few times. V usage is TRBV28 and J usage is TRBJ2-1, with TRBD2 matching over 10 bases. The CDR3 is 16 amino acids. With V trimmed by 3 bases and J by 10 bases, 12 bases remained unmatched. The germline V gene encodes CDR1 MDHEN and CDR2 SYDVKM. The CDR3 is CASSLWRTSGVGEQFF. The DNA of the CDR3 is TGTGCCAGCAGTTTGTGGAGGACTAGCGGAGTAGGCGAGCAGTTCTTC.

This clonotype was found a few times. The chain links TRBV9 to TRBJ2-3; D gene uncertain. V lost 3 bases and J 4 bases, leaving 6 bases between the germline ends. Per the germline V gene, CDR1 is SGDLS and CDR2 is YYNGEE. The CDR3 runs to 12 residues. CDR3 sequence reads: CASSANADTQYF. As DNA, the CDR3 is TGTGCCAGCAGCGCAAATGCAGATACGCAGTATTTT.